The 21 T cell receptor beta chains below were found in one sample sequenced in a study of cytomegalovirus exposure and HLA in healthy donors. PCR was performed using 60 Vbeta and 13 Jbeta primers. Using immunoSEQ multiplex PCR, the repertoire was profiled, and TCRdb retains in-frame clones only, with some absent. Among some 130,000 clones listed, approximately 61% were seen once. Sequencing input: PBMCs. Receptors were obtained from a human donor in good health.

CDR3 amino acids: CASSLPAGGPGGTDTQYF. The CDR3 DNA sequence: TGTGCCAGCAGCTTACCAGCGGGAGGGCCAGGAGGCACAGATACGCAGTATTTT. The chain is built from TRBV7-2 and TRBJ2-3; 10 bases are shared with TRBD2. The J segment lost 1 base and the V segment lost 2 bases, leaving 9 bases of the junction unmatched. CDR3 length: 18 residues. Germline lookup yields CDR1 SGHTA and CDR2 FQGNSA.

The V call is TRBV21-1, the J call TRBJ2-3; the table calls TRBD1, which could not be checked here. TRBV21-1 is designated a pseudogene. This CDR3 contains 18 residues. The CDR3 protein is CASSKEGDRRYSTDTQYF. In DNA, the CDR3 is TGTGCCAGCAGCAAAGAGGGCGACAGACGATATAGCACAGATACGCAGTATTTT.

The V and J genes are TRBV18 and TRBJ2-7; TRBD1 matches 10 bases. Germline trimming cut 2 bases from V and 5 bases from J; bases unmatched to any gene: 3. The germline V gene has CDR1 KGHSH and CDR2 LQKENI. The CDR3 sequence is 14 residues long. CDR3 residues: CASSPGTGVHEQYF. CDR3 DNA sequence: TGTGCCAGCTCACCAGGGACAGGGGTACACGAGCAGTACTTC.

CDR3 in DNA: TGTGCCAGCAGCCGCAGTGGGACAGCCTACGAGCAGTACTTC. This codes for CASSRSGTAYEQYF. The V call is TRBV5-5, the J call TRBJ2-7, with TRBD1 matching over 7 bases. This CDR3 spans 14 amino acids. V dropped 4 bases and J dropped 2; count of bases not matched to a gene: 6. Germline V CDR1 and CDR2: SGHKS, YYEKEE (reference sequence). Variable domain in full (rest from reference TRBV5-5 and TRBJ2-7): DAGVTQSPTHLIKTRGQQVTLRCSPISGHKSVSWYQQVLGQGPQFIFQYYEKEERGRGNFPDRFSARQFPNYSSELNVNALLLGDSALYLCASSRSGTAYEQYFGPGTRLTVT.

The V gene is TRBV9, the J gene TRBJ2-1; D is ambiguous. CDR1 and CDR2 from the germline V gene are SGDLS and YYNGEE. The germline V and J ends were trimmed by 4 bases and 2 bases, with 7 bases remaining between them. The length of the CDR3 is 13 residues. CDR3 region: CASSPRTYNEQFF. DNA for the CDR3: TGTGCCAGCAGCCCCCGTACCTACAATGAGCAGTTCTTC.

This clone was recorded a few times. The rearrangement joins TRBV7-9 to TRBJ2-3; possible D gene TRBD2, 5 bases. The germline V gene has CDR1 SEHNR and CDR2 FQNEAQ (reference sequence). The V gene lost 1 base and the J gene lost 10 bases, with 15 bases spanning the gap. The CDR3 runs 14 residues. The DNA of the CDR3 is TGTGCCAGCAGCTTAGTTAACTCAGCGGTGGCGCAGTATTTT. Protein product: CASSLVNSAVAQYF.

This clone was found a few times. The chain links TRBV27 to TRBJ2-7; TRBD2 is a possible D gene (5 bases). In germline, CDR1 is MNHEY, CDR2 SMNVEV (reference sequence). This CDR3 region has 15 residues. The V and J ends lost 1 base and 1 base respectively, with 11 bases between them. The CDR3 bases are TGTGCCAGCAGTTTATGGGGAGACGGTTCCTACGAGCAGTACTTC. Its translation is CASSLWGDGSYEQYF.

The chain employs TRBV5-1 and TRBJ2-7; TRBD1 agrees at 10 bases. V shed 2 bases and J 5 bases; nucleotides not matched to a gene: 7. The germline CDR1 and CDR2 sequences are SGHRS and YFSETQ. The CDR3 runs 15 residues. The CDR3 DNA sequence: TGCGCCAGCAGCTTAAGAGACAGGGGGCGGGACGAGCAGTACTTC. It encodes CASSLRDRGRDEQYF.

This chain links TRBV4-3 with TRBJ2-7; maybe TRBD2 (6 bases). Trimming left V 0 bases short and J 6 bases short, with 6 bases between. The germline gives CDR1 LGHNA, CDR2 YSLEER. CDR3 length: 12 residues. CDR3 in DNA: TGCGCCAGCAGCCAAGATAGCGGCGAGCAGTACTTC. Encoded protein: CASSQDSGEQYF.

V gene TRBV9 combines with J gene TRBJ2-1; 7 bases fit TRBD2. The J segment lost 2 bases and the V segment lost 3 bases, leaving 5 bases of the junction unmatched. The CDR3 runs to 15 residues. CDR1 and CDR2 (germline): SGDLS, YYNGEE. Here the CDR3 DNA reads TGTGCCAGCAGCGCAAGCGGGACTGCCTACAATGAGCAGTTCTTC. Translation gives CASSASGTAYNEQFF.

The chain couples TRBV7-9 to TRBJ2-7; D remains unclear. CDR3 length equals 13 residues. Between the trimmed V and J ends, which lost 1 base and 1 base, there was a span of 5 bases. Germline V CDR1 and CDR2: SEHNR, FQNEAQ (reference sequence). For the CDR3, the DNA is TGTGCCAGCAGCTTAGACACATCCTACGAGCAGTACTTC. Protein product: CASSLDTSYEQYF.

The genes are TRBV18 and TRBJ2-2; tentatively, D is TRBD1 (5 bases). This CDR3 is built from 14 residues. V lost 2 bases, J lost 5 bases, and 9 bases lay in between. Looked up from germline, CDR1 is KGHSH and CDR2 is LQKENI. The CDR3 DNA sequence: TGTGCCAGCTCACCAGACAGAGTTACCGGGGAGCTGTTTTTT. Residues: CASSPDRVTGELFF.

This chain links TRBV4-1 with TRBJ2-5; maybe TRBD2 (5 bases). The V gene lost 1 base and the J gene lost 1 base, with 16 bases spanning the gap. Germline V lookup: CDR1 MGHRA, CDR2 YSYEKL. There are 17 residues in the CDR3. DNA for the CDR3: TGCGCCAGCAGCCAAGTACAGCGGCCCAATATCCAAGAGACCCAGTACTTC. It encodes CASSQVQRPNIQETQYF.

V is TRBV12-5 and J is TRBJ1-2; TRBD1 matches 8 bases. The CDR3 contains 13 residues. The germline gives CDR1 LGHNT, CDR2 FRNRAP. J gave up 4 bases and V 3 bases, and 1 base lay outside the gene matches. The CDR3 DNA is TGTGCTAGTGGTTTCGGGACAGGCTATGGCTACACCTTC. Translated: CASGFGTGYGYTF.

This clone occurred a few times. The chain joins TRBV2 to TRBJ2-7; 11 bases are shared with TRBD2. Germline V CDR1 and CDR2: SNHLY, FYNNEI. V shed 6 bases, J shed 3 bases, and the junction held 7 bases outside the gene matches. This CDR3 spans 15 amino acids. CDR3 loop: CASRRGSGRGYEQYF. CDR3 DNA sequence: TGTGCCAGCAGAAGGGGTAGCGGGAGGGGCTACGAGCAGTACTTC.

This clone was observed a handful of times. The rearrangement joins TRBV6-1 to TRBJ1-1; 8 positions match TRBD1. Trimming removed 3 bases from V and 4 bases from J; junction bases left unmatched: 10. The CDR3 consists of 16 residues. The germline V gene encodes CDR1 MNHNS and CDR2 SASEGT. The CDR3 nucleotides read TGTGCCAGCAGTGAGGCAGGGGGCGCGAAGGGCACTGAAGCTTTCTTT. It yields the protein CASSEAGGAKGTEAFF.

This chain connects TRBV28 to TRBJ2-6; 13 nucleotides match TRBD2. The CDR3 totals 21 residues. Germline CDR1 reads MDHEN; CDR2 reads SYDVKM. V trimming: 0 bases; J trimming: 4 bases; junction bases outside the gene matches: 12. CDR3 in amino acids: CASSLWRLSGLAGVGANVLTF. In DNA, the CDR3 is TGTGCCAGCAGTTTATGGAGGCTGTCAGGACTAGCGGGAGTCGGGGCCAACGTCCTGACTTTC.

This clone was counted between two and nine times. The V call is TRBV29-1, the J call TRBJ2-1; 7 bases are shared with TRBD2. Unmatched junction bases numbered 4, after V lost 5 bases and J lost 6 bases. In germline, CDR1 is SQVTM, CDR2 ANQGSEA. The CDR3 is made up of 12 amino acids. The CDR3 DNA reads TGCAGCGTTCTTGGCGGGGGCAATGAGCAGTTCTTC. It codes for CSVLGGGNEQFF.

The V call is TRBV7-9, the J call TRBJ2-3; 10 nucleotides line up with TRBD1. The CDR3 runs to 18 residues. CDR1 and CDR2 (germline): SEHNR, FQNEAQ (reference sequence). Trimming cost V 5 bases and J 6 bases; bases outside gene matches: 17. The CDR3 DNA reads TGTGCCAGCAGCACTAGCCCTTGGACAGGGGGGATCCCGGATACGCAGTATTTT. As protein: CASSTSPWTGGIPDTQYF.

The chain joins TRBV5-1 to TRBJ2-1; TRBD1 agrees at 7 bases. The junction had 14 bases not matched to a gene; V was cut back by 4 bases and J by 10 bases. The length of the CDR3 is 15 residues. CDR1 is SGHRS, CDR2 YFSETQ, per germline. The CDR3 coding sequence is TGCGCCAGCAGCCTCAGACAGGGACGCCCCATAGAGCAGTTCTTC. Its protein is CASSLRQGRPIEQFF.

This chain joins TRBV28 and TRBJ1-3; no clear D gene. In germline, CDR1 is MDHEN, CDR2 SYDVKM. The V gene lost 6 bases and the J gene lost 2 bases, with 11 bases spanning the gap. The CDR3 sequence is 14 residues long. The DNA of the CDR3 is TGTGCCAGCAGCCTGGGGAGGGCTGGAAACACCATATATTTT. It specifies CASSLGRAGNTIYF.